What follows are 18 T cell receptor beta chains derived from one specimen sequenced in a study of beta chain features in type 1 diabetes. Regarding the study as a whole: Researchers report that Type 1 diabetes patients had moderately but significantly shorter TCRB CDR3s across all four CD4+ subsets.

Since all of the isolated RNA was reverse transcribed, expressed TCRB transcripts were what got sequenced. Measured with immunoSEQ multiplex PCR; TCRdb has only the in-frame clones, and not every one. In the table there are approximately 250,000 clones, roughly a quarter of which are singletons. Their cognate antigens are unknown. Sample: naive CD4+ T cells from blood. These receptors all stem from a woman in her 30s with type 1 diabetes.

This clone came up a few times. This chain links TRBV4-2 with TRBJ2-1; possibly TRBD2 for D (6 bases). The CDR3 has 15 residues. Germline-derived CDR1 and CDR2 are LGHNA and YNFKEQ. V gave up 1 base and J gave up 5 bases, with 12 bases separating them. DNA for the CDR3: TGTGCCAGCAGCCAAGGGGGTAGCGGCCACAATGAGCAGTTCTTC. Translation gives CASSQGGSGHNEQFF.

This clone occurred once. The V and J genes are TRBV9 and TRBJ1-2, with 7 nucleotides matching TRBD1. V trimming: 2 bases; J trimming: 4 bases; junction bases outside the gene matches: 11. The germline CDR1 and CDR2 sequences are SGDLS and YYNGEE. The CDR3 contains 16 residues. The CDR3 is CASSVTGQRSFYGYTF. The DNA of the CDR3 is TGTGCCAGCAGCGTGACGGGACAGCGATCCTTCTATGGCTACACCTTC.

This chain uses TRBV7-8 with TRBJ2-7; D gene uncertain. The germline V gene has CDR1 SGHVS and CDR2 FQNEAQ. CDR3 length: 18 amino acids. V dropped 2 bases and J dropped 2 bases, with 22 bases sitting between them. As DNA, the CDR3 is TGTGCCAGCAGCTTACTCGTTGGGCGTGCAGGCTCAACCTACGAGCAGTACTTC. This codes for CASSLLVGRAGSTYEQYF.

The chain couples TRBV19 to TRBJ2-7; 8 bases align to TRBD2. Per germline, CDR1 LNHDA and CDR2 SQIVND (reference sequence). CDR3 length: 15 residues. Trimming removed 3 bases from V and 0 bases from J; junction bases left unmatched: 4. The CDR3 DNA follows: TGTGCCAGTAGTATCTATAGCGGGACCTCCTACGAGCAGTACTTC. Its translation is CASSIYSGTSYEQYF. The full variable domain, rest sourced from reference TRBV19 and TRBJ2-7, is DGGITQSPKYLFRKEGQNVTLSCEQNLNHDAMYWYRQDPGQGLRLIYYSQIVNDFQKGDIAEGYSVSREKKESFPLTVTSAQKNPTAFYLCASSIYSGTSYEQYFGPGTRLTVT.

This clone showed up just once. The chain combines TRBV5-1 with TRBJ2-3, with D tentatively TRBD2 (6 bases). The CDR3 spans 15 residues. CDR1 and CDR2 (germline): SGHRS, YFSETQ. The V end was cut by 1 base, the J end by 6 bases, with 15 bases between. The CDR3 spells CASSLTGGATDTQYF. The CDR3, as DNA: TGCGCCAGCAGCTTGACCGGGGGAGCCACGGATACGCAGTATTTT.

The V call is TRBV5-4, the J call TRBJ2-7; 8 bases line up with TRBD1. V was pared by 1 base and J by 3 bases, with 3 bases of the junction left unmatched. This CDR3 has 14 amino acids. Germline CDR1 reads SGHNT; CDR2 reads YYREEE (reference sequence). CDR3 coding DNA: TGTGCCAGCAGCTTGTGGACAGGGAACTACGAGCAGTACTTC. Translation: CASSLWTGNYEQYF. Based on the CDR3 plus reference TRBV5-4 and TRBJ2-7, the full variable domain is ETGVTQSPTHLIKTRGQQVTLRCSSQSGHNTVSWYQQALGQGPQFIFQYYREEENGRGNFPPRFSGLQFPNYSSELNVNALELDDSALYLCASSLWTGNYEQYFGPGTRLTVT.

V and J are TRBV9 and TRBJ2-1, with TRBD1 matching over 9 bases. The CDR3 has 14 amino acids. Germline V gene lookup returns CDR1 SGDLS and CDR2 YYNGEE. With V trimmed by 3 bases and J by 9 bases, 7 bases remained unmatched. DNA of the CDR3: TGTGCCAGCAGCGGCGCTGGACAGGGGTCTGAGCAGTTCTTC. It is translated as CASSGAGQGSEQFF.

This chain connects TRBV5-1 to TRBJ2-2; D is perhaps TRBD2 (5 bases). The V gene's germline CDR1 is SGHRS and CDR2 YFSETQ. The CDR3 has 12 amino acids. Trimming shortened V by 3 bases and J by 5 bases, and 5 bases separated the two germline ends. The CDR3 loop is CASSSGTGELFF. In nucleotides, the CDR3 is TGCGCCAGCAGCTCGGGGACCGGGGAGCTGTTTTTT.

The CDR3 DNA is TGTGCCAGCAGGAAACTAGCGGGAGGAACAGATACGCAGTATTTT. It translates to CASRKLAGGTDTQYF. The J gene is TRBJ2-3, the V gene TRBV7-9, with TRBD2 matching over 12 bases. Trimming cost V 6 bases and J 3 bases; bases outside gene matches: 4. Per the germline V gene, CDR1 is SEHNR and CDR2 is FQNEAQ (reference sequence). This CDR3 contains 15 residues.

This clone was seen a few times. CDR3 loop: CASSYWTATYEQYF. As DNA, the CDR3 is TGTGCCAGCAGTTACTGGACAGCAACATACGAGCAGTACTTC. The chain joins TRBV6-5 to TRBJ2-7, with D tentatively TRBD1 (6 bases). Trimming left V 1 base short and J 4 bases short, with 11 bases between. The CDR3 spans 14 residues. Germline V gene lookup returns CDR1 MNHEY and CDR2 SVGAGI.

This clone was seen a few times. The gene calls are TRBV18 and TRBJ2-5; 11 positions match TRBD2. Germline loops: CDR1 KGHSH, CDR2 LQKENI. V gave up 4 bases and J gave up 0 bases; unmatched junction bases: 13. The CDR3 contains 19 residues. The CDR3 is CASSLTGTSGSVNQETQYF. The CDR3, as DNA: TGTGCCAGCTCACTAACCGGGACTAGCGGCAGCGTAAACCAAGAGACCCAGTACTTC.

This clone was seen a few times. This chain joins TRBV30 and TRBJ1-4; 7 bases fit TRBD1. Germline V gives CDR1 GTSNPN, CDR2 SVGIG (reference sequence). V was clipped by 1 base and J by 7 bases; unmatched bases: 12. This CDR3 has 16 amino acids. The CDR3 protein is CAWSAKPDRVREKLFF. The CDR3 DNA follows: TGTGCCTGGAGTGCTAAACCCGACAGGGTCCGTGAAAAACTGTTTTTT.

In its sample, this clone was seen a few times. This chain joins TRBV4-1 and TRBJ1-1; D gene uncertain. V lost 5 bases and J lost 8, with 30 bases in between. CDR3 length: 18 residues. Germline V gives CDR1 MGHRA, CDR2 YSYEKL. CDR3 region: CASSGSYVGVRGSKEAFF. The CDR3 region has the DNA TGCGCCAGCAGCGGTAGTTACGTCGGTGTCAGAGGGTCGAAGGAAGCTTTCTTT.

The chain links TRBV5-4 to TRBJ1-1; the D is unclear. Trimming cost V 9 bases and J 1 base, with 10 bases left between them. This CDR3 has 12 residues. In germline, CDR1 is SGHNT, CDR2 YYREEE (reference sequence). CDR3 bases: TGTGCCACCCGAACACCGAACACTGAAGCTTTCTTT. Translated: CATRTPNTEAFF.

This clone was observed a few times. The rearrangement uses TRBV30 and TRBJ2-5, with D possibly being TRBD2 (6 bases). This CDR3 is 13 amino acids long. The germline gives CDR1 GTSNPN, CDR2 SVGIG (reference sequence). V lost 4 bases, J lost 0 bases, and 9 bases lay in between. Written as DNA, the CDR3 is TGTGCCTGGAACGGCGGGGACCAAGAGACCCAGTACTTC. It translates to CAWNGGDQETQYF.

This clone was seen a handful of times. This sequence joins TRBV19 and TRBJ2-7, with 7 bases lining up with TRBD1. In germline, CDR1 is LNHDA, CDR2 SQIVND (reference sequence). J gave up 0 bases and V 10 bases, and 9 bases lay outside the gene matches. CDR3 size: 14 residues. CDR3 sequence: CATAGQVSSYEQYF. CDR3 DNA sequence: TGTGCCACCGCTGGACAGGTGAGCTCCTACGAGCAGTACTTC.

This clone was detected a few times. The V and J genes are TRBV29-1 and TRBJ2-5, with 11 bases lining up with TRBD2. Germline CDR1 SQVTM, CDR2 ANQGSEA. CDR3 length: 17 residues. V trimming: 4 bases; J trimming: 1 base; junction bases outside the gene matches: 11. The CDR3: CSVATDWTSGLQETQYF. For the CDR3, the DNA is TGCAGCGTTGCCACGGACTGGACTAGCGGGCTCCAAGAGACCCAGTACTTC.

The V call is TRBV7-2, the J call TRBJ2-7; perhaps TRBD2 as D (5 bases). Per germline, CDR1 SGHTA and CDR2 FQGNSA. The V end was cut by 4 bases, the J end by 0 bases, with 10 bases between. CDR3 length: 14 residues. DNA for the CDR3: TGTGCCAGCAGCTGGGGAACTAGCTCCTACGAGCAGTACTTC. As protein: CASSWGTSSYEQYF.